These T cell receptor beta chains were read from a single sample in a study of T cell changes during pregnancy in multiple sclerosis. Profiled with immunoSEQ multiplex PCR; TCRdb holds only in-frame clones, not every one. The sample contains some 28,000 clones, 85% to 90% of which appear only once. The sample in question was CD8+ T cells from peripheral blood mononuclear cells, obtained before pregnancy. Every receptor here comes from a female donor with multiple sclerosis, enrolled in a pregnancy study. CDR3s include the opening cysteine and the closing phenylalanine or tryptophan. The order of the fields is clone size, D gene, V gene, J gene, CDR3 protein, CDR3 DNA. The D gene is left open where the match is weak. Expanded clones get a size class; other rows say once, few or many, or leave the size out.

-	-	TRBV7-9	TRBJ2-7	CASSVITGRAYEQYF	TGTGCCAGCAGCGTAATAACAGGGAGGGCCTACGAGCAGTACTTC
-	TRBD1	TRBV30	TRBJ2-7	CAWTGTVGTNSYEQYF	TGTGCCTGGACTGGGACAGTCGGTACAAACTCCTACGAGCAGTACTTC
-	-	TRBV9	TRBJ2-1	CASSVADSYNEQFF	TGTGCCAGCAGCGTGGCTGACAGTTACAATGAGCAGTTCTTC
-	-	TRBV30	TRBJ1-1	CAWSAGVGPTEAFF	TGTGCCTGGAGTGCCGGGGTAGGCCCCACTGAAGCTTTCTTT
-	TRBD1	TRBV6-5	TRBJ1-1	CASRKDRVWTEAFF	TGTGCCAGCAGAAAGGACAGGGTATGGACTGAAGCTTTCTTT
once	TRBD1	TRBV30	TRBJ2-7	CAWSVTGDGEQYF	TGTGCCTGGAGTGTTACAGGGGACGGGGAGCAGTACTTC
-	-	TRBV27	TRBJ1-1	CASSLLARGGLNTEAFF	TGTGCCAGCAGTTTATTGGCCCGAGGGGGACTGAACACTGAAGCTTTCTTT
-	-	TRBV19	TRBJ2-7	CASSRRPSYEQYF	TGTGCCAGTAGTAGGAGACCTTCTTACGAGCAGTACTTC
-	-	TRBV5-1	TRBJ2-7	CASSYENLFYEQYF	TGCGCCAGCTCCTACGAGAACCTTTTCTACGAGCAGTACTTC
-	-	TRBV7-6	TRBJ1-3	CASSPIVGEVSGNTIYF	TGTGCCAGCAGCCCCATCGTCGGGGAGGTCTCTGGAAACACCATATATTTT
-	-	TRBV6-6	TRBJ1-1	CASSIMGQNTEAFF	TGTGCCAGCAGTATAATGGGACAGAACACTGAAGCTTTCTTT
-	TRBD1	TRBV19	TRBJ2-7	CASSTWDRGSYEQYF	TGTGCCAGTAGCACTTGGGACAGGGGCTCCTACGAGCAGTACTTC
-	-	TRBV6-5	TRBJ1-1	CASSYSATEAFF	TGTGCCAGCAGTTACTCGGCCACTGAAGCTTTCTTT
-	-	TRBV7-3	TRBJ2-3	CASSFPGGADTQYF	TGTGCCAGCAGCTTCCCCGGCGGTGCAGATACGCAGTATTTT
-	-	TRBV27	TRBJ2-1	CASTHYGPSTSDEQFF	TGTGCCAGCACCCACTACGGGCCCTCCACTAGTGATGAGCAGTTCTTC
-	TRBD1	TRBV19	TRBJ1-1	CASSGQGPRAFF	TGTGCCAGTAGTGGACAGGGGCCGCGGGCTTTCTTT
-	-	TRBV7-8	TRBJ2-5	CASSLFGQTYQETQYF	TGTGCCAGCAGCTTATTTGGGCAAACCTACCAAGAGACCCAGTACTTC
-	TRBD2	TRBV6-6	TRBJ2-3	CASSQLAGSSDTQYF	TGTGCCAGCAGTCAGCTAGCGGGGTCGTCAGATACGCAGTATTTT
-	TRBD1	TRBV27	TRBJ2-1	CASSLGQGDEQFF	TGTGCCAGCAGTTTGGGACAGGGGGATGAGCAGTTCTTC
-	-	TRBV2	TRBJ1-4	CASKRVVEKLFF	TGTGCCAGCAAGAGGGTAGTTGAAAAACTGTTTTTT
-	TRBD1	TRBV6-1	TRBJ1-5	CASSAYPGQGNQPQHF	TGTGCCAGCAGTGCCTACCCGGGACAGGGAAATCAGCCCCAGCATTTT
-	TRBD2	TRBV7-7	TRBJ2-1	CASSSLGGTFNEQFF	TGTGCTAGCAGCTCCCTGGGGGGGACGTTCAATGAGCAGTTCTTC
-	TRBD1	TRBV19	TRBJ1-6	CASSAPGQINSPLHF	TGTGCCAGTAGTGCTCCGGGACAGATAAATTCACCCCTCCACTTT
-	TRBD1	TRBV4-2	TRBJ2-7	CASSQENPDRGYEQYF	TGTGCCAGCAGCCAAGAGAATCCGGACAGGGGTTACGAGCAGTACTTC
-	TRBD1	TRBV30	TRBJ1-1	CAWSAGFGTGGTEAFF	TGTGCCTGGAGTGCCGGCTTTGGGACAGGTGGTACTGAAGCTTTCTTT
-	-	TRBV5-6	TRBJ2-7	CASRRQAGYEQYF	TGTGCCAGCAGGAGGCAGGCGGGTTACGAGCAGTACTTC
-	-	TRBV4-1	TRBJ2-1	CASSQEGYPSYNEQFF	TGCGCCAGCAGCCAAGAGGGCTATCCCTCCTACAATGAGCAGTTCTTC
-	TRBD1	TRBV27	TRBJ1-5	CASSPGTGYQPQHF	TGTGCCAGCAGTCCAGGGACAGGTTATCAGCCCCAGCATTTT